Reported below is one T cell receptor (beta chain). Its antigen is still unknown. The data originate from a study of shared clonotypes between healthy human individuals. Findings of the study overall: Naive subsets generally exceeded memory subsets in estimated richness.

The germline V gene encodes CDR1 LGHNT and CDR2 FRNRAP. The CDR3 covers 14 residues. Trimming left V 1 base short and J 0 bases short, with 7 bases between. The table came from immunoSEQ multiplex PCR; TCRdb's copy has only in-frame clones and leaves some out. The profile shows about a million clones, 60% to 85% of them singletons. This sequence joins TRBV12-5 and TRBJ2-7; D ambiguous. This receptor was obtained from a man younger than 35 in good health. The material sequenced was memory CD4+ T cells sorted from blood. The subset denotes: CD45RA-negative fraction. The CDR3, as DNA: TGTGCTAGTGGTTTGGGGGCGGTCTCCTACGAGCAGTACTTC. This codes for CASGLGAVSYEQYF.